This T cell receptor beta chain is from a study of OX40 agonist ivuxolimab in advanced cancers. Study-wide results and caveats: The investigators did not determine what antigen specificity the expanded peripheral T cells had.

Trimming pared 3 bases from V and 5 bases from J, leaving 7 bases between. This CDR3 is 12 amino acids long. Germline CDR1 reads SEHNR; CDR2 reads FQNEAQ (reference sequence). Autoimmune disease history or systemic immunosuppression led to patient exclusion. Patients had blood sampled at baseline and again on cycle 4 day 1 and cycle 7 day 1. Using immunoSEQ multiplex PCR, the repertoire was profiled, and TCRdb retains in-frame clones only, with some absent. Counted here are 55,000 to 75,000 clones, more than 85% occurring once; the ten biggest clones make up approximately 1.1%. To note about this clone: Its cognate antigen is unknown.

The clonotype comes from an adult with an advanced solid tumor such as melanoma, head and neck, liver or kidney cancer. Material: CD4+ or CD8+ T cells sorted from blood, obtained in a trial of the OX40 agonist ivuxolimab. The chain is built from TRBV7-9 and TRBJ2-5; D unresolved. The chain's CDR3 is CASSFRMETQYF. DNA of the CDR3: TGTGCCAGCAGCTTCCGCATGGAGACCCAGTACTTC.